The sequence of this TCR beta chain was determined in a study of T cell clonotyping in hematopoietic cell transplantation. Study results and caveats: Pathologically expanded recipient clonotypes increased progressively from day 30 to day 180 as diversity fell. Higher Inverse Simpson Index values in graft donor and pretransplant recipient predicted broader posttransplant TCR diversity. At the given depth, recipient repertoires were over 95% de novo clonotypes.

Assay: immunoSEQ multiplex PCR; the TCRdb copy retains only in-frame clones and omits some. The repertoire has around 17,000 clones, approximately 87% of them found once; the top ten carry around 4.2%. This clone was seen a single time. Antigen specificity is unknown. The sequenced sample was PBMCs, obtained 100 days after allogeneic stem cell transplant. This sequence was found in a male patient between 60 and 69 years old who had an allogeneic stem cell transplant from a related donor, so the T cells may come from the graft donor. Some clones in this sample may be carry-over from other donors' samples.

The DNA for the CDR3 is TGCGCCAGCAGCCAAGAGGCGGAAACCGAAGCTTTCTTT. This encodes CASSQEAETEAFF. The J gene is TRBJ1-1, the V gene TRBV4-3; the D is unclear. V was cut by 0 bases and J by 8 bases, with 10 bases left in between. Germline CDR1 is LGHNA and CDR2 is YSLEER. The CDR3 has 13 residues.